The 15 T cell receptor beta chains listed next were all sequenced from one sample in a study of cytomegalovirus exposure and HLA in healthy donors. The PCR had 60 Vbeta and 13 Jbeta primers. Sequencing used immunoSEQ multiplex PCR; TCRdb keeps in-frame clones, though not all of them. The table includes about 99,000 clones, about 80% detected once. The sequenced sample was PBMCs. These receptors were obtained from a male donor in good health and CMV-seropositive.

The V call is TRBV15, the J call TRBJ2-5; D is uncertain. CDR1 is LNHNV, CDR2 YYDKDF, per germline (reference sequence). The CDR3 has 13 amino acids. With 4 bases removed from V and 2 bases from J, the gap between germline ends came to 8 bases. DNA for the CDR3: TGTGCCACCAGCAAGGCAGCGCAAGAGACCCAGTACTTC. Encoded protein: CATSKAAQETQYF.

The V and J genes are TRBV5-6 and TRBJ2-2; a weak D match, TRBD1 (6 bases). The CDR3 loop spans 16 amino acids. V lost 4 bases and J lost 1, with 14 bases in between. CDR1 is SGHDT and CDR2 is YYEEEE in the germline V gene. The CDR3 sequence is CASSPKWGLNTGELFF. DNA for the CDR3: TGTGCCAGCAGCCCTAAATGGGGGCTGAACACCGGGGAGCTGTTTTTT. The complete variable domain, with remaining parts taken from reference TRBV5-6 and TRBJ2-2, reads DAGVTQSPTHLIKTRGQQVTLRCSPKSGHDTVSWYQQALGQGPQFIFQYYEEEERQRGNFPDRFSGHQFPNYSSELNVNALLLGDSALYLCASSPKWGLNTGELFFGEGSRLTVL.

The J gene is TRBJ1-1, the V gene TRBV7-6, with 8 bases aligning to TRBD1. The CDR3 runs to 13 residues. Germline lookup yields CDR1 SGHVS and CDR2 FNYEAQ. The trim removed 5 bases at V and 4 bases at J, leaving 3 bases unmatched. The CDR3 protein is CASSLTGGTEAFF. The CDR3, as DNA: TGTGCCAGCAGCCTTACAGGGGGCACTGAAGCTTTCTTT.

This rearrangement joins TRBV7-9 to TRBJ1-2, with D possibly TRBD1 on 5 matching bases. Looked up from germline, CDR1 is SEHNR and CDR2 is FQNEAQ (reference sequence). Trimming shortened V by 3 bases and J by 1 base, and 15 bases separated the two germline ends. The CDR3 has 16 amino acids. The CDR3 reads CASSFDPGQGNYGYTF. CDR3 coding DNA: TGTGCCAGCAGCTTCGACCCAGGGCAGGGTAACTATGGCTACACCTTC.

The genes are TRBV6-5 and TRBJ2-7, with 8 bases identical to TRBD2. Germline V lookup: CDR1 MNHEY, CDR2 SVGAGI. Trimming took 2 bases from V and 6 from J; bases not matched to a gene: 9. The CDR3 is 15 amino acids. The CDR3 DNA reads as TGTGCCAGCAGTTACATATCGGGGGGGCAAGTCGAGCAGTACTTC. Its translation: CASSYISGGQVEQYF.

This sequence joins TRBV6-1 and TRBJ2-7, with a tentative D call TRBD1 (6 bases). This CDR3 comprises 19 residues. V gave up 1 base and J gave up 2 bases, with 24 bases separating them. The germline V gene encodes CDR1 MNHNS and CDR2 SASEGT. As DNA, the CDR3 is TGTGCCAGCAGTGAAGACGGTGAGCAGGGGCTTAATTTTGCCTACGAGCAGTACTTC. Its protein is CASSEDGEQGLNFAYEQYF.

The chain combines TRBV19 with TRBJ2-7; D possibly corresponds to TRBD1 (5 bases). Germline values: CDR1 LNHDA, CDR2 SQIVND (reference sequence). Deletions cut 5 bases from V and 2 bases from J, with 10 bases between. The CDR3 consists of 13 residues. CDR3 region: CASSPDSTYEQYF. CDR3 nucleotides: TGTGCCAGTAGTCCAGACAGTACCTACGAGCAGTACTTC.

The CDR3 is CASSSLGGSYNEQFF. As DNA, the CDR3 is TGTGCCAGCAGCTCTCTAGGGGGCTCCTACAATGAGCAGTTCTTC. The chain is built from TRBV6-1 and TRBJ2-1; a weak D match, TRBD1 (6 bases). V was cut by 6 bases and J by 0 bases, with 12 bases left in between. The CDR3 is made up of 15 amino acids. The V gene's germline CDR1 is MNHNS and CDR2 SASEGT.

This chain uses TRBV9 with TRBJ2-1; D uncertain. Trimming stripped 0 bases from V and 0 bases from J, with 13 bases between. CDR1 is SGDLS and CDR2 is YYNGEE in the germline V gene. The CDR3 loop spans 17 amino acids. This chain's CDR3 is CASSVGPALSSYNEQFF. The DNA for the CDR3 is TGTGCCAGCAGCGTAGGTCCCGCGTTGAGCTCCTACAATGAGCAGTTCTTC.

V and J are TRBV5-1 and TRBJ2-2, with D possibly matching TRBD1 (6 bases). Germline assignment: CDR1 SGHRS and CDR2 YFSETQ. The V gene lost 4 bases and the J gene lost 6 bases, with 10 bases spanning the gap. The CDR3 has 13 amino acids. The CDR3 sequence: CASSIPGAGELFF. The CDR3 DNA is TGCGCCAGCAGCATACCAGGGGCCGGGGAGCTGTTTTTT.

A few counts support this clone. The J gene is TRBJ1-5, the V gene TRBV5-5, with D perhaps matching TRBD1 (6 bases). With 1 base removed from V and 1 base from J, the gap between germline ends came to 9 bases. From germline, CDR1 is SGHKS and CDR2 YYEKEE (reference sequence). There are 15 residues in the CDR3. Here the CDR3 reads CASSLLQGSNQPQHF. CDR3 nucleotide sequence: TGTGCCAGCAGCTTGTTACAGGGCAGCAATCAGCCCCAGCATTTT.

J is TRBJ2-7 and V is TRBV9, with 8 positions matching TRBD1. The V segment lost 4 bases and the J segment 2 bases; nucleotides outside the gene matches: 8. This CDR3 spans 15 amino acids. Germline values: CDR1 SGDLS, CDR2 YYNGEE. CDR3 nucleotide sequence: TGTGCCAGCAGCTCCCCCGACAGGGGTGCCTACGAGCAGTACTTC. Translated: CASSSPDRGAYEQYF. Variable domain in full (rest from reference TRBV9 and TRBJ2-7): DSGVTQTPKHLITATGQRVTLRCSPRSGDLSVYWYQQSLDQGLQFLIQYYNGEERAKGNILERFSAQQFPDLHSELNLSSLELGDSALYFCASSSPDRGAYEQYFGPGTRLTVT.

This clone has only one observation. DNA of the CDR3: TGTGCCAGCAGCTTAGGGCAGCCGGGGGAAGCTTTCTTT. Translated: CASSLGQPGEAFF. J is TRBJ1-1 and V is TRBV7-9; D call uncertain. The CDR3 is 13 amino acids. Germline CDR1 reads SEHNR; CDR2 reads FQNEAQ (reference sequence). Trimming stripped 1 base from V and 8 bases from J, with 11 bases between.

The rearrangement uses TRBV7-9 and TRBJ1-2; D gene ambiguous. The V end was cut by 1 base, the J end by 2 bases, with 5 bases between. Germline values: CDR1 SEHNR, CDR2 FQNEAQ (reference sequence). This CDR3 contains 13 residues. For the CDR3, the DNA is TGTGCCAGCAGCTTAGTCCAGAACTATGGCTACACCTTC. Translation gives CASSLVQNYGYTF.

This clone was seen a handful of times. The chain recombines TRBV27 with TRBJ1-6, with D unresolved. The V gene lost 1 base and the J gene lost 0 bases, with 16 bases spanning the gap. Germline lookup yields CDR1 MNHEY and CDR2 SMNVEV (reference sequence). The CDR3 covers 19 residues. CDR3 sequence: CASSLLGGAGSSYNSPLHF. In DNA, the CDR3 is TGTGCCAGCAGTTTATTGGGAGGCGCCGGAAGCTCCTATAATTCACCCCTCCACTTT.